Below are 6 T cell receptor beta chains sequenced from a single sample in a study of shared clonotypes between healthy human individuals. As defined, naive CD8 cells were CD45RO-negative and positively selected for CCR7, with terminally differentiated effector memory CD45RA+ cells excluded. The table came from immunoSEQ multiplex PCR; TCRdb's copy has only in-frame clones and leaves some out. The sample includes hundreds of thousands of clones, approximately 96% seen only once; the top ten take about 0.12%. Sequencing was performed on naive CD8+ T cells sorted from blood. The receptors here all came from a woman in her twenties or thirties in good health.

The CDR3 nucleotides are TGCGCCAGCAGCGAAACCCGGGACAGAGAGTACGAGCAGTACTTC. It specifies CASSETRDREYEQYF. The chain employs TRBV10-1 and TRBJ2-7; 7 bases match TRBD1. V was pared by 6 bases and J by 4 bases, with 12 bases of the junction left unmatched. Per the germline V gene, CDR1 is WNHNN and CDR2 is SYGVQD (reference sequence). The CDR3 contains 15 residues.

The J gene is TRBJ2-3, the V gene TRBV4-1, with D tentatively TRBD2 (6 bases). CDR1 MGHRA and CDR2 YSYEKL come from the germline V gene. There are 15 residues in the CDR3. V shed 4 bases and J shed 4 bases, with 15 bases lying between them. In DNA form, the CDR3 reads TGCGCCAGCAGCCTGGAGGGGCAGTTCCCAGATACGCAGTATTTT. Translation: CASSLEGQFPDTQYF.

The CDR3 loop is CASSLIDRPYTDTQYF. DNA for the CDR3: TGTGCCAGCAGCTTGATCGACAGACCATACACAGATACGCAGTATTTT. J is TRBJ2-3 and V is TRBV7-9; possible D gene TRBD1, 5 bases. Germline V CDR1 and CDR2: SEHNR, FQNEAQ (reference sequence). Between the trimmed V and J ends, which lost 3 bases and 2 bases, there was a span of 15 bases. The CDR3 is 16 amino acids.

The chain employs TRBV4-1 and TRBJ2-1; possible D gene TRBD2, 6 bases. Trimming left V 6 bases short and J 7 bases short, with 13 bases between. This CDR3 has 13 residues. The germline V gene has CDR1 MGHRA and CDR2 YSYEKL. CDR3 sequence: CASRSAGWNEQFF. Here the CDR3 DNA reads TGCGCCAGCAGGTCGGCGGGGTGGAATGAGCAGTTCTTC.

The V call is TRBV28, the J call TRBJ1-4, with D maybe TRBD1 (6 bases). Per the germline V gene, CDR1 is MDHEN and CDR2 is SYDVKM. The CDR3 runs to 16 residues. The V end lost 8 bases, the J end lost 0 bases, and 16 bases lay between the germline ends. The CDR3 loop is CASEQGLTATNEKLFF. The CDR3 DNA reads as TGTGCCAGCGAACAGGGCCTAACTGCAACTAATGAAAAACTGTTTTTT.

The chain is built from TRBV7-9 and TRBJ2-1; D perhaps matches TRBD2 (6 bases). Germline loops: CDR1 SEHNR, CDR2 FQNEAQ (reference sequence). CDR3 length equals 12 residues. Deletions cut 4 bases from V and 9 bases from J, with 10 bases between. DNA for the CDR3: TGTGCCAGCAGCTATGGGGGGATTGAGCAGTTCTTC. Encoded protein: CASSYGGIEQFF. Full variable domain (rest looked up from reference TRBV7-9 and TRBJ2-1): DTGVSQNPRHKITKRGQNVTFRCDPISEHNRLYWYRQTLGQGPEFLTYFQNEAQLEKSRLLSDRFSAERPKGSFSTLEIQRTEQGDSAMYLCASSYGGIEQFFGPGTRLTVL.